The 7 T cell receptor beta chains presented below share a single source sample, sequenced in a study of identical twins (TCRdb year 2016). Library generation was performed with 5' RACE. TCRdb lists the instrument as Illumina HiSeq 2000. TCRdb trimmed public reads at Q25 via fastp, called clones via MiXCR and kept in-frame beta chains. Entries are consolidated by CDR3 protein sequence, retaining the most common genes and DNA. The sample table records more than 1.5 million distinct CDR3 sequences; around 29% of these occur just once. The biggest ten clones account for 0.27% of the sample. The sequenced sample was cord blood. The receptor source for this set is a newborn girl in good health.

V gene TRBV12-3 or TRBV12-4 combines with J gene TRBJ2-7, with D possibly TRBD1 on 6 matching bases. CDR3 length equals 15 residues. With 5 bases removed from V and 0 bases from J, the gap between germline ends came to 14 bases. In DNA form, the CDR3 reads TGTGCCAGCAGTCCCCCGGGACACCTCTCCTACGAGCAGTACTTC. It codes for CASSPPGHLSYEQYF.

The genes are TRBV4-2 and TRBJ2-7, with D tentatively TRBD1 (5 bases). Germline-derived CDR1 and CDR2 are LGHNA and YNFKEQ. CDR3 length equals 17 residues. V dropped 2 bases and J dropped 3 bases, with 20 bases sitting between them. In nucleotides, the CDR3 is TGTGCCAGCAGCCAAACCTTTCCCGCCGACAGTATCTACGAGCAGTACTTC. Protein sequence: CASSQTFPADSIYEQYF.

V gene TRBV10-3 combines with J gene TRBJ2-1, with D possibly being TRBD1 or TRBD2 (5 bases each). From germline, CDR1 is ENHRY and CDR2 SYGVKD. The CDR3 is 15 amino acids. The ends were cut back, 0 bases at V and 10 bases at J, with 16 bases in the middle. For the CDR3, the DNA is TGTGCCATCAGTGAGTCTGAGGGGTCACCCTACGAGCAGTTCTTC. Amino acids: CAISESEGSPYEQFF.

This clonotype was observed many times. Germline is not matched at one junction end, which may reflect a read error. V gene TRBV7-2 combines with J gene TRBJ2-1; 8 bases align to TRBD2. Germline V gene data show CDR1 as SGHTA and CDR2 as FQGNSA. This CDR3 is 17 amino acids long. The CDR3 DNA is TGCGCCAGCAGCTTGGGAACTAGCGGTAGCTCCTACAATGAGCAGTTCTTC. It translates to CASSLGTSGSSYNEQFF.

This clonotype was counted only a few times. V and J are TRBV27 and TRBJ2-5, with TRBD2 as a possible D gene (5 bases). This CDR3 spans 17 amino acids. Between the trimmed V and J ends, which lost 0 bases and 4 bases, there was a span of 18 bases. Germline-derived CDR1 and CDR2 are MNHEY and SMNVEV (reference sequence). CDR3 sequence reads: CASSLSFLGAGGETQYF. The CDR3 region has the DNA TGTGCCAGCAGTTTATCCTTCCTAGGAGCCGGAGGAGAGACCCAGTACTTC.

The chain recombines TRBV10-3 with TRBJ2-1, with D perhaps matching TRBD1 (6 bases). Per the germline V gene, CDR1 is ENHRY and CDR2 is SYGVKD. There are 14 residues in the CDR3. With 5 bases removed from V and 3 bases from J, the gap between germline ends came to 11 bases. CDR3 region: CAISSRGLYNEQFF. CDR3 nucleotides: TGTGCCATCAGTAGCAGGGGCCTCTACAATGAGCAGTTCTTC.

This clonotype was seen a few times. The rearrangement joins TRBV28 to TRBJ2-7; the D gene is possibly TRBD2 (7 bases). In germline, CDR1 is MDHEN, CDR2 SYDVKM. The CDR3 runs 14 residues. The V end was cut by 6 bases, the J end by 3 bases, with 15 bases between. The CDR3 DNA reads TGTGCCAGCAGCCGGGGGGCTAGCCTCTACGAGCAGTACTTC. Translated: CASSRGASLYEQYF.